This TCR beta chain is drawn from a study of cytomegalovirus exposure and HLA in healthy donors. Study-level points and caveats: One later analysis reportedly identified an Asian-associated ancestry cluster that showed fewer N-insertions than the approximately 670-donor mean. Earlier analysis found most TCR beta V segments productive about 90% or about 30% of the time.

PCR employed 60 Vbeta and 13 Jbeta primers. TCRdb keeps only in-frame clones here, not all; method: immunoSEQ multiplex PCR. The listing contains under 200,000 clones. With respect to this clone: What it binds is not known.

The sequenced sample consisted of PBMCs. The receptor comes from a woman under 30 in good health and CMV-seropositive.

In nucleotides, the CDR3 is TGTGCCAGTAGTCCAGAACGGAGGACCTACGAGCAGTACTTC. Translated: CASSPERRTYEQYF. The chain has TRBV19 and TRBJ2-7, with TRBD2 as a possible D gene (5 bases). Germline lookup yields CDR1 LNHDA and CDR2 SQIVND (reference sequence). The CDR3 contains 14 residues. Trimming stripped 5 bases from V and 2 bases from J, with 13 bases between.